Listed below are T cell receptor beta chains from one sample, sequenced in a study of blood T cells in healthy people across ages. A single record per CDR3 protein comes from TCRdb applying MiXCR to the 5' RACE reads. This sample yields over a million distinct CDR3 sequences, of which approximately 26% are seen a single time; approximately 0.79% belongs to the top ten. The data also belong to a second study, concerning T cells of mothers and their children.

Sequenced sample: blood. The receptor source for this set is a girl aged 2-9 years in good health. Each CDR3 is given with its conserved first and last residue. A D gene is named only where the DNA matches it firmly. Size tells how often a clone was seen (once, few, many) or the class of an expanded clone, and some rows leave it out.

clone_size j_call v_call d_call cdr3_nt cdr3_aa
few TRBJ1-1 TRBV28 NA TGTGCCAGCAGTTTTTTCGGGAACACTGAAGCTTTCTTT CASSFFGNTEAFF
NA TRBJ2-3 TRBV12-3/TRBV12-4 NA TGTGCCAGCTCGCCCGACCTGGGCGGCCCGCAGTATTTT CASSPDLGGPQYF
NA TRBJ2-2 TRBV7-9 NA TGTGCCAGCAGCTTAGCGGAAGCCCATACCACCGGGGAGCTGTTTTTT CASSLAEAHTTGELFF
NA TRBJ1-5 TRBV2 NA TGTGCCAGTACAGAGGGTGCAGGCAATCAGCCCCAGCATTTT CASTEGAGNQPQHF
few TRBJ2-1 TRBV29-1 NA TGCAGCGCAAGACAGACCAATGAGCAGTTCTTC CSARQTNEQFF
NA TRBJ2-1 TRBV6-5 TRBD2 TGTGCCAGCAGTTACGGGCTCGCGGGAGGGTTCCCCTACAATGAGCAGTTCTTC CASSYGLAGGFPYNEQFF
NA TRBJ2-5 TRBV18 NA TGTGCCAGCTCACCATTGTTACCTGCGAGGCCGGTACAAGAGACCCAGTACTTC CASSPLLPARPVQETQYF
few TRBJ2-7 TRBV6-1 TRBD1 TGTGCCAGCCACCCCGGGACAGGGGGCTACGAGCAGTACTTC CASHPGTGGYEQYF
NA TRBJ1-1 TRBV6-5 TRBD1 TGTGCCAGCAGTTACGGTCCCACAGGGGAAGCTGTAGCTTTCTTT CASSYGPTGEAVAFF
few TRBJ1-1 TRBV3-1 NA TGTGCCAGCAGCCATTTCGACAGCACTGAAGCTTTCTTT CASSHFDSTEAFF
few TRBJ1-1 TRBV7-6 NA TGTGCCAGCAGCTTTTGGGGAGGGCGAACTGAAGCTTTCTTT CASSFWGGRTEAFF
few TRBJ2-1 TRBV5-6 NA TGTGCCAGCAAGTTACGAGCGGTAGCTTACAATGAGCAGTTCTTC CASKLRAVAYNEQFF
NA TRBJ2-7 TRBV6-5 TRBD1 TGTGCCAGCAGTTACTCCGACAGGGCTCCTTGGGAGCAGTACTTC CASSYSDRAPWEQYF
NA TRBJ1-1 TRBV20-1 NA TGCAGTGCCACTCGGGCGGGGGCGCGAAGGCAGACTGAAGCTTTCTTT CSATRAGARRQTEAFF
few TRBJ1-5 TRBV6-1 NA TGTGCCAGCACCTCTTGGACCCTAAGGGGTCAGCCCCAGCATTTT CASTSWTLRGQPQHF
NA TRBJ1-4 TRBV7-8 NA TGTGCCAGCAGCTCACCAAAGCAAGGATACTATAATGAAAAACTGTTTTTT CASSSPKQGYYNEKLFF
few TRBJ2-7 TRBV20-1 NA TGCAGTGCTAGACCTTCTAGCTCCTACGAGCAGTACTTC CSARPSSSYEQYF
NA TRBJ2-5 TRBV20-1 NA TGCAGTGCAAGCAGAGATGGTGGGCAAGAGACCCAGTACTTC CSASRDGGQETQYF
few TRBJ2-1 TRBV21-1 NA TGTGCCAGCAGCAGACGACTAGCGTCCAATGAGCAGTTCTTC CASSRRLASNEQFF
NA TRBJ2-5 TRBV28 TRBD2 TGTGCCAGCAGTTTCGCGGGAGGGCCAGTCGGAAAAGAGACCCAGTACTTC CASSFAGGPVGKETQYF
NA TRBJ2-7 TRBV6-5 NA TGTGCCAGCAGTTACCTCCTCGGGCAGGAGAACTTCTACGAGCAGTACTTC CASSYLLGQENFYEQYF
NA TRBJ2-3 TRBV24-1 NA TGTGCCACCAGTGATTTGCTAACCACGGGACACCCCAAGAGTGGGGATACGCAGTATTTT CATSDLLTTGHPKSGDTQYF
NA TRBJ2-5 TRBV28 TRBD1 TGTGCCAGCAGTTTTCTGCCCCAGGGGGTGGGAGAGACCCAGTACTTC CASSFLPQGVGETQYF
NA TRBJ2-6 TRBV6-2/TRBV6-3 TRBD1 TGTGCCACTCTTGGGACAGGGGGACTCGTACCTTTCTCTGGGGCCAACGTCCTGACTTTC CATLGTGGLVPFSGANVLTF
NA TRBJ2-7 TRBV20-1 TRBD2 TGCAGTGCTAGACCAGCGGGAGGGCCCCCCTACGAGCAGTACTTC CSARPAGGPPYEQYF
NA TRBJ2-3 TRBV7-2 NA TGTGCCAGCAGCTTAGGGTGGTTGCGGGAAGCAGATACGCAGTATTTT CASSLGWLREADTQYF
many TRBJ2-1 TRBV7-9 NA TGTGCCAGCAGCCTGATAGATCCCTACAATGAGCAGTTCTTC CASSLIDPYNEQFF
NA TRBJ2-7 TRBV7-9 TRBD2 TGTGCCAGCAGCCGACTAGCGGGAGGGAAGTACGAGCAGTACTTC CASSRLAGGKYEQYF
NA TRBJ2-5 TRBV7-8 NA TGTGCCAGCAGCAGGCCCGACCCTTTCCAAGAGACCCAGTACTTC CASSRPDPFQETQYF
NA TRBJ2-1 TRBV7-2 NA TGTGCCAGCAGCTTGAGACATCAAAGGGGCAATGAGCAGTTCTTC CASSLRHQRGNEQFF
NA TRBJ2-1 TRBV20-1 NA TGCAGTGTCTATCGGGACTCCCGACATCTGGCGAATGAGCAGTTCTTC CSVYRDSRHLANEQFF
NA TRBJ1-1 TRBV27 TRBD1 TGTGCCAGCAGCAAGGGACAGGGGGAAAGGAACACTGAAGCTTTCTTT CASSKGQGERNTEAFF
few TRBJ2-1 TRBV27 NA TGTGCCAGCAGTTCTATCTTGAGCTCCTACAATGAGCAGTTCTTC CASSSILSSYNEQFF
NA TRBJ2-4 TRBV5-1 NA TGCGCCAGCAGCAAAACAGGGGGGGAAAACATTCAGTACTTC CASSKTGGENIQYF